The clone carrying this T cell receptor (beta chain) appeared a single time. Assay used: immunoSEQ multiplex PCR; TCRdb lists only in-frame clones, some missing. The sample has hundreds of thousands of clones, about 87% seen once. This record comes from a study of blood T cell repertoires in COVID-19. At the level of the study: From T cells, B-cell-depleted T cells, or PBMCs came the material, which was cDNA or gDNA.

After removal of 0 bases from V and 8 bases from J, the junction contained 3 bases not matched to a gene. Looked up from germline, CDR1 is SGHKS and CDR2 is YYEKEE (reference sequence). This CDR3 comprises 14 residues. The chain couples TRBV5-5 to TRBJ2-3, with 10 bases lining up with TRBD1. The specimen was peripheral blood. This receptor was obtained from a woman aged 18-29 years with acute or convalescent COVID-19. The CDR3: CASSLETGGPTQYF. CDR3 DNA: TGTGCCAGCAGCTTGGAGACAGGGGGCCCTACGCAGTATTTT. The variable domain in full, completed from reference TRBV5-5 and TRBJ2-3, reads DAGVTQSPTHLIKTRGQQVTLRCSPISGHKSVSWYQQVLGQGPQFIFQYYEKEERGRGNFPDRFSARQFPNYSSELNVNALLLGDSALYLCASSLETGGPTQYFGPGTRLTVL.